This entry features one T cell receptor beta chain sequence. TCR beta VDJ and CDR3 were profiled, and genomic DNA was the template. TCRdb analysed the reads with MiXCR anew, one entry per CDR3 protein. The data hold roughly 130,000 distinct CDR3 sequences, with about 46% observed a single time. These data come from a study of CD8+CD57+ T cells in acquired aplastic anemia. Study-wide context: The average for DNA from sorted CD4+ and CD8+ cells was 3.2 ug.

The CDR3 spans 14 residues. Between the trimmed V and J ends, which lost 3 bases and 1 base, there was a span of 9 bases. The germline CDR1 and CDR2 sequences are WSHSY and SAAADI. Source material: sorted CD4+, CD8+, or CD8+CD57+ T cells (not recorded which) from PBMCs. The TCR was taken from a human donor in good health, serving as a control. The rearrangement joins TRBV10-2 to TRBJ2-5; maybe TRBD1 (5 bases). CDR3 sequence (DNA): TGCGCCAGCAGTGAAACGACAGTCCAAGAGACCCAGTACTTC. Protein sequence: CASSETTVQETQYF.